This T cell receptor (beta chain) was identified during a study of brain T cells in children with intractable seizures. On this clone: Its target is unknown.

Clones were read by immunoSEQ multiplex PCR, and TCRdb kept only the in-frame ones, dropping some. The data show some 80,000 clones, more than 75% seen once. Findings and caveats of the study: Patients' HCMV serostatus was unknown; virus specificity rests on CDR3 similarity alone.

With 6 bases clipped from V and 4 bases from J, the junction kept 7 bases outside the gene matches. The germline V gene encodes CDR1 SQVTM and CDR2 ANQGSEA. The CDR3 consists of 13 residues. The sequenced cases were selected for having the highest brain T cell transcript signatures. The sequencing used peripheral blood, collected at surgery. J is TRBJ1-2 and V is TRBV29-1; 8 bases agree with TRBD1. This TCR was sampled from a girl aged 2-10 years with Rasmussen encephalitis and intractable seizures. CDR3: CSVGDRSLYGYTF. CDR3 in DNA: TGCAGCGTGGGGGACAGGTCCCTCTATGGCTACACCTTC.